The 13 T cell receptor beta chains listed next were all sequenced from one sample in a study of blood T cell repertoires in COVID-19. TCRdb's table, derived via immunoSEQ multiplex PCR, lists solely in-frame clones and lacks some. This table holds about 35,000 clones, 80% to 90% found once. Sequencing used peripheral blood. These receptors were obtained from a man at least 80 years old with active COVID-19.

The chain links TRBV7-2 to TRBJ1-1, with 8 bases aligning to TRBD1. CDR3 length: 13 amino acids. Germline V lookup: CDR1 SGHTA, CDR2 FQGNSA. V was pared by 5 bases and J by 3 bases, with 2 bases of the junction left unmatched. CDR3 DNA sequence: TGTGCCAGCAGCCTGGACAGGGACACTGAAGCTTTCTTT. Encoded protein: CASSLDRDTEAFF.

This chain connects TRBV28 to TRBJ2-7, with a tentative D call TRBD2 (6 bases). Germline CDR1 reads MDHEN; CDR2 reads SYDVKM. The CDR3 is made up of 13 amino acids. Trimming left V 7 bases short and J 5 bases short, with 15 bases between. The CDR3 bases are TGTGCCAGCAACGAAGCCGGGACTCACGAGCAGTACTTC. It translates to CASNEAGTHEQYF.

The CDR3 bases are TGTGCCAGCAGTGCTGCCGGGACAGGGGATGGCTACACCTTC. Protein sequence: CASSAAGTGDGYTF. The chain links TRBV25-1 to TRBJ1-2; TRBD1 matches at 10 bases. This CDR3 spans 14 amino acids. V was clipped by 4 bases and J by 6 bases; unmatched bases: 5. The germline CDR1 and CDR2 sequences are MGHDK and SYGVNS.

This clone appeared once. V is TRBV28 and J is TRBJ1-2; 8 positions match TRBD1. The CDR3 length is 14 residues. Germline-derived CDR1 and CDR2 are MDHEN and SYDVKM. Trimming took 10 bases from V and 8 from J; bases not matched to a gene: 15. The CDR3 DNA follows: TGTGCCACCTTATCCAGGACAGGGCCCAGCGGCTACACCTTC. Its protein product is CATLSRTGPSGYTF.

This clone showed up just once. The chain employs TRBV6-5 and TRBJ2-5; D perhaps matches TRBD2 (5 bases). The CDR3 covers 16 residues. Germline V gives CDR1 MNHEY, CDR2 SVGAGI. The germline V and J ends were trimmed by 0 bases and 1 base, with 12 bases remaining between them. CDR3 region: CASSYSRSSPQETQYF. CDR3 DNA: TGTGCCAGCAGTTACTCGAGATCTAGCCCCCAAGAGACCCAGTACTTC.

The chain is built from TRBV9 and TRBJ2-3; TRBD1 matches at 9 bases. V shed 3 bases and J 7 bases; nucleotides not matched to a gene: 12. Germline V gene lookup returns CDR1 SGDLS and CDR2 YYNGEE. This CDR3 is built from 16 residues. CDR3: CASSAQQGASSNTQYF. The CDR3 coding sequence is TGTGCCAGCAGCGCTCAACAGGGGGCGAGCTCTAATACGCAGTATTTT.

The chain uses TRBV28 and TRBJ1-2; D remains ambiguous. The germline CDR1 and CDR2 sequences are MDHEN and SYDVKM. The CDR3 length is 12 residues. Trimming left V 2 bases short and J 7 bases short, with 8 bases between. CDR3: CASSLMYLGYTF. The DNA for the CDR3 is TGTGCCAGCAGTTTAATGTATCTTGGCTACACCTTC.

This chain connects TRBV28 to TRBJ1-1; D gene unclear. V lost 5 bases and J 8 bases, leaving 9 bases between the germline ends. Germline values: CDR1 MDHEN, CDR2 SYDVKM. CDR3 size: 11 residues. CDR3 in DNA: TGTGCCAGCAGTACCCCAGTAGAAGCTTTCTTT. Residues: CASSTPVEAFF.

This clone ranks as large. This chain uses TRBV7-6 with TRBJ1-4, with D perhaps TRBD1 (5 bases). Trimming removed 1 base at V and 8 bases at J, with 11 bases between. Germline V CDR1 and CDR2: SGHVS, FNYEAQ. The CDR3 is made up of 14 amino acids. This chain's CDR3 is CASSLEGYGEKLFF. Here the CDR3 DNA reads TGTGCCAGCAGCTTAGAGGGGTATGGGGAAAAACTGTTTTTT.

The chain uses TRBV27 and TRBJ2-7, with 9 nucleotides matching TRBD2. The CDR3 covers 16 residues. CDR1 is MNHEY and CDR2 is SMNVEV in the germline V gene (reference sequence). With 0 bases clipped from V and 5 bases from J, the junction kept 8 bases outside the gene matches. The DNA for the CDR3 is TGTGCCAGCAGTTTATCGCCAGCGGGAGGCCGACACGAGCAGTACTTC. Residues: CASSLSPAGGRHEQYF.

The rearrangement uses TRBV2 and TRBJ1-5, with D possibly being TRBD1 (5 bases). V shed 7 bases and J shed 7 bases, with 20 bases lying between them. The V gene's germline CDR1 is SNHLY and CDR2 FYNNEI. The CDR3 length is 15 residues. Here the CDR3 DNA reads TGTGCCAGCACCCTAATGGGGGGGAAGGGACAGCCCCAGCATTTT. Amino acids: CASTLMGGKGQPQHF.

The genes are TRBV27 and TRBJ2-1, with D tentatively TRBD2 (5 bases). The CDR3 totals 15 residues. Germline V gene sequence: CDR1 MNHEY, CDR2 SMNVEV (reference sequence). Trimming took off 0 bases at V and 3 bases at J, with 9 bases between the two ends. CDR3 in DNA: TGTGCCAGCAGTTTATCTGGAGGACGCTACAATGAGCAGTTCTTC. Encoded protein: CASSLSGGRYNEQFF.

V gene TRBV19 combines with J gene TRBJ2-5; D is uncertain. V shed 1 base and J shed 5 bases, with 8 bases lying between them. There are 13 residues in the CDR3. From germline, CDR1 is LNHDA and CDR2 SQIVND (reference sequence). CDR3 in DNA: TGTGCCAGTAGTATAGGGCCAGTGGAGACCCAGTACTTC. This sequence encodes CASSIGPVETQYF.